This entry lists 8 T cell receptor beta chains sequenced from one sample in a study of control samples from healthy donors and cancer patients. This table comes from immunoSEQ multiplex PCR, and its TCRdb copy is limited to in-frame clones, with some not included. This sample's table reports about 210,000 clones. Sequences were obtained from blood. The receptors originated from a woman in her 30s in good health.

CDR3: CASIKGGLAGETQYF. In DNA, the CDR3 is TGTGCCAGCATCAAGGGTGGACTAGCTGGAGAGACCCAGTACTTC. V gene TRBV11-2 combines with J gene TRBJ2-5; 8 bases are shared with TRBD2. Trimming at V came to 7 bases and at J to 4 bases, leaving 11 bases not matched to a gene. CDR1 is SGHAT, CDR2 FQNNGV, per germline. The CDR3 extends over 15 amino acids. The whole variable domain, remainder taken from reference TRBV11-2 and TRBJ2-5, is EAGVAQSPRYKIIEKRQSVAFWCNPISGHATLYWYQQILGQGPKLLIQFQNNGVVDDSQLPKDRFSAERLKGVDSTLKIQPAKLEDSAVYLCASIKGGLAGETQYFGPGTRLLVL.

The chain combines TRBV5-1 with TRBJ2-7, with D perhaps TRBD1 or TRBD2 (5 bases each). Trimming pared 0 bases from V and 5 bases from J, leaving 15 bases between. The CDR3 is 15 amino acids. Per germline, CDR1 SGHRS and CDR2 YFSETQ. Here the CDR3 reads CASSLEPAEGNEQYF. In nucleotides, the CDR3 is TGCGCCAGCAGCTTGGAGCCAGCCGAGGGGAACGAGCAGTACTTC.

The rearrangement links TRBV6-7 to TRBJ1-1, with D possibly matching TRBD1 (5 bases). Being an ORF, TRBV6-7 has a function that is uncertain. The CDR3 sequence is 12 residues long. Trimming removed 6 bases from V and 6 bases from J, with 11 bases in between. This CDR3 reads CASRLDRPEAFF. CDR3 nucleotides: TGTGCCAGCAGATTAGACAGACCTGAAGCTTTCTTT.

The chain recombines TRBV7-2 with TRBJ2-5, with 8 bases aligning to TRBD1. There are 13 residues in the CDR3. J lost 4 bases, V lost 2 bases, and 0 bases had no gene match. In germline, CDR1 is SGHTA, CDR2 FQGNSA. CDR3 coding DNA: TGTGCCAGCAGCTTACAGGGGGCAGAGACCCAGTACTTC. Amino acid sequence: CASSLQGAETQYF.

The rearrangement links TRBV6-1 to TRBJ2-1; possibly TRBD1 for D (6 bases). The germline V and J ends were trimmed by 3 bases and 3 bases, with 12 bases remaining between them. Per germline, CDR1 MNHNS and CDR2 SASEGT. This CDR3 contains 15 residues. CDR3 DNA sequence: TGTGCCAGCAGTGAGACAGGTGAAAGCTACAATGAGCAGTTCTTC. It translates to CASSETGESYNEQFF.

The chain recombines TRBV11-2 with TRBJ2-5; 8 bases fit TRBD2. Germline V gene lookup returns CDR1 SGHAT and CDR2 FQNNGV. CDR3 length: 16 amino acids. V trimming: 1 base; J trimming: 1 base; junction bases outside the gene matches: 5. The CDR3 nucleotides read TGTGCCAGCAGCTTAGTGAGCGGGGGAAGCCAAGAGACCCAGTACTTC. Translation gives CASSLVSGGSQETQYF.

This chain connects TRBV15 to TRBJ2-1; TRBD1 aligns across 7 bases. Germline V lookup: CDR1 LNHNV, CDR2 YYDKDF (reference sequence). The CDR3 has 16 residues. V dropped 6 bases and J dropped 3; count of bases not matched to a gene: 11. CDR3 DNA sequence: TGTGCCACCAGGAAAGAGATGGGACAGTACTACAATGAGCAGTTCTTC. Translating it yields CATRKEMGQYYNEQFF.

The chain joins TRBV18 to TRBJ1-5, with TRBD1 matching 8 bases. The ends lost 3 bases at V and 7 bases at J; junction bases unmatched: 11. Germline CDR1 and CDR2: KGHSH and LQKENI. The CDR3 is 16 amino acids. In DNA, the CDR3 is TGTGCCAGCTCACCTTTCTTGGACAGGGATCAACAGCCCCAGCATTTT. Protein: CASSPFLDRDQQPQHF. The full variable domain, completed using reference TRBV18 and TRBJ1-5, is NAGVMQNPRHLVRRRGQEARLRCSPMKGHSHVYWYRQLPEEGLKFMVYLQKENIIDESGMPKERFSAEFPKEGPSILRIQQVVRGDSAAYFCASSPFLDRDQQPQHFGDGTRLSIL.